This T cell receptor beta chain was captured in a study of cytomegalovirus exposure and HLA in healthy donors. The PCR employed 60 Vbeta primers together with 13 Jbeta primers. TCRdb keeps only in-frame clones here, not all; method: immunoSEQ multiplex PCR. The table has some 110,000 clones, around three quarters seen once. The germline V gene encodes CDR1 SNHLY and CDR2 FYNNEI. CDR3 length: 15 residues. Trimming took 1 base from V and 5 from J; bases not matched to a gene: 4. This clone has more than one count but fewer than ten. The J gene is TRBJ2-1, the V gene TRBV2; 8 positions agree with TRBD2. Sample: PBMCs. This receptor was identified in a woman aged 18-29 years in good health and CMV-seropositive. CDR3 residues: CASSEDLAGNNEQFF. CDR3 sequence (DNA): TGTGCCAGCAGTGAAGACTTAGCGGGGAACAATGAGCAGTTCTTC.